The 9 T cell receptor beta chains below come from one sample, sequenced in a study of blood T cell repertoires in COVID-19. The repertoire was sequenced with immunoSEQ multiplex PCR; TCRdb's copy has only in-frame clones and lacks some. Among approximately 300,000 clones listed, more than 80% were seen once. Source material: peripheral blood. These receptors originate from a woman in her 40s with acute or convalescent COVID-19.

This sequence joins TRBV3-1 (or the pseudogene TRBV3-2) and TRBJ1-2, with TRBD1 as a possible D gene (5 bases). Germline CDR1 reads LGHDT; CDR2 reads YNNKEL (reference sequence). The CDR3 has 15 residues. Trimming pared 3 bases from V and 8 bases from J, leaving 19 bases between. DNA for the CDR3: TGTGCCAGCAGCCACCCCGGGGAGGGGCGCTGGGGCTACACCTTC. This sequence encodes CASSHPGEGRWGYTF.

This clone was seen more than once but under ten times. The CDR3 DNA reads as TGTGCCAGTGACCAGGGTACCTATGGCTACACCTTC. Translation: CASDQGTYGYTF. The chain is built from TRBV19 and TRBJ1-2; D possibly corresponds to TRBD1 (5 bases). The length of the CDR3 is 12 residues. With 8 bases removed from V and 4 bases from J, the gap between germline ends came to 11 bases. Germline V CDR1 and CDR2: LNHDA, SQIVND (reference sequence).

The chain links TRBV27 to TRBJ1-1, with D possibly being TRBD1 (5 bases). This CDR3 comprises 15 residues. CDR1 is MNHEY and CDR2 is SMNVEV in the germline V gene (reference sequence). The V gene lost 0 bases and the J gene lost 4 bases, with 12 bases spanning the gap. The CDR3 spells CASSLSAGFSTEAFF. The CDR3 DNA reads as TGTGCCAGCAGTTTATCCGCAGGGTTCAGCACTGAAGCTTTCTTT.

V usage is TRBV5-1 and J usage is TRBJ2-7; D is undetermined. CDR3 length equals 15 residues. The V gene's germline CDR1 is SGHRS and CDR2 YFSETQ. The V and J ends lost 4 bases and 4 bases respectively, with 18 bases between them. The CDR3 spells CASSLSEARSYEQYV. The CDR3 DNA follows: TGCGCCAGCAGCCTTTCAGAGGCTAGGAGTTACGAGCAGTACGTC.

The chain combines TRBV5-4 with TRBJ1-5; no clear D gene. Trimming took 4 bases from V and 9 from J, leaving 11 bases between them. This CDR3 is 12 amino acids long. Germline V CDR1 and CDR2: SGHNT, YYREEE (reference sequence). CDR3 in amino acids: CASSIEAGPQHF. The DNA for the CDR3 is TGTGCCAGCAGCATTGAGGCTGGGCCCCAGCATTTT.

J is TRBJ1-2 and V is TRBV11-2; D is perhaps TRBD1 (5 bases). Germline V lookup: CDR1 SGHAT, CDR2 FQNNGV. The germline V and J ends were trimmed by 4 bases and 8 bases, with 20 bases remaining between them. The CDR3 loop spans 15 amino acids. The CDR3 is CASSYNRRGSWGYTF. The CDR3 nucleotides are TGTGCCAGCAGCTATAACAGGCGAGGTTCTTGGGGCTACACCTTC.

This clone came up once. The V gene is TRBV19, the J gene TRBJ1-2; 7 nucleotides align to TRBD1. Germline lookup yields CDR1 LNHDA and CDR2 SQIVND (reference sequence). CDR3 length: 16 amino acids. Trimming removed 1 base from V and 4 bases from J; junction bases left unmatched: 9. The chain's CDR3 is CASSIVPLTGTYGYTF. CDR3 bases: TGTGCCAGTAGTATAGTTCCCCTGACAGGGACCTATGGCTACACCTTC.

The CDR3 DNA sequence: TGTGCCAGCAGTTACTCCCCCGGGACAGGGGGCACTGAAGCTTTCTTT. Translating gives CASSYSPGTGGTEAFF. This chain uses TRBV6-5 with TRBJ1-1, with 11 bases lining up with TRBD1. Germline CDR1 MNHEY, CDR2 SVGAGI. The CDR3 extends over 16 amino acids. Germline trimming cut 0 bases from V and 4 bases from J; bases unmatched to any gene: 4.

The chain is built from TRBV2 and TRBJ2-7; D is ambiguous. Germline lookup yields CDR1 SNHLY and CDR2 FYNNEI. There are 12 residues in the CDR3. The CDR3 loop is CASSDAAVIRDV. The DNA for the CDR3 is TGTGCCAGCAGTGACGCAGCCGTGATTCGGGACGTC.